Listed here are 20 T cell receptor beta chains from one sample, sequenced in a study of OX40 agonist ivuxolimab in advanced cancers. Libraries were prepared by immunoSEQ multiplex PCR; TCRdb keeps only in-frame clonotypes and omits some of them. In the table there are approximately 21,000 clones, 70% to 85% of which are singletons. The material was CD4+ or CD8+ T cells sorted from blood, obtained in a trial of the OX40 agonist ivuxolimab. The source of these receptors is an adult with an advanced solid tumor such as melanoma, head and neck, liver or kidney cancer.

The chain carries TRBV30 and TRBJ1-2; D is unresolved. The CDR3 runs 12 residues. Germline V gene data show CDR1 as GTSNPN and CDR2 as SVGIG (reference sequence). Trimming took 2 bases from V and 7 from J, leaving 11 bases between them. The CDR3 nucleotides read TGTGCCTGGAGTTCCGGGCCGGCTGGCTACACCTTC. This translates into CAWSSGPAGYTF.

CDR3 residues: CASSLTSGSINEQFF. CDR3 nucleotide sequence: TGTGCCAGCAGCTTGACTAGCGGGAGTATCAATGAGCAGTTCTTC. V usage is TRBV7-8 and J usage is TRBJ2-1; the match to TRBD2 covers 12 bases. Germline V gives CDR1 SGHVS, CDR2 FQNEAQ. The CDR3 contains 15 residues. V lost 3 bases, J lost 6 bases, and 3 bases stayed unmatched.

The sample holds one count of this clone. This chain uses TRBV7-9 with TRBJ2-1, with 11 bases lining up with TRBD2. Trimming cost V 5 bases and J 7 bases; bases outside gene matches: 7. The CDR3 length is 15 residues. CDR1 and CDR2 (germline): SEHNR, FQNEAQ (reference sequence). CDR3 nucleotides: TGTGCCAGCAGCCCCTTAGCGGGAGGGCCGAATGAGCAGTTCTTC. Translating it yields CASSPLAGGPNEQFF.

The CDR3 reads CASSTGTGRFSHGPEQYF. The DNA for the CDR3 is TGTGCCAGCAGTACCGGGACAGGCCGCTTTTCCCACGGTCCCGAGCAGTACTTC. V is TRBV2 and J is TRBJ2-7; 8 bases agree with TRBD1. With V trimmed by 5 bases and J by 6 bases, 21 bases remained unmatched. The CDR3 has 18 amino acids. Germline lookup yields CDR1 SNHLY and CDR2 FYNNEI.

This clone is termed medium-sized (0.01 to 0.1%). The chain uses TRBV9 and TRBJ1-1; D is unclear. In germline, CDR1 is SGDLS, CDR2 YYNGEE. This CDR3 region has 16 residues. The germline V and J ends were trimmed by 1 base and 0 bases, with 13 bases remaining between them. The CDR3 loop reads CASSVSYRALNTEAFF. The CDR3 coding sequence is TGTGCCAGCAGCGTATCCTACCGGGCCTTGAACACTGAAGCTTTCTTT.

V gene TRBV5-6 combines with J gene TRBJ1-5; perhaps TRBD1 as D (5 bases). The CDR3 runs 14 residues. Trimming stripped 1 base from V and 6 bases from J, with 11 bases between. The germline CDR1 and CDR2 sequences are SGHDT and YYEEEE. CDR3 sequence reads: CASSLQGIGQPQHF. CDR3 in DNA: TGTGCCAGCAGCTTGCAGGGTATAGGTCAGCCCCAGCATTTT.

The CDR3 sequence: CASSLMGVGENEAFF. The CDR3 DNA is TGTGCCAGCAGCTTGATGGGGGTTGGGGAGAATGAAGCTTTCTTT. This chain joins TRBV5-8 and TRBJ1-1; possible D gene TRBD1, 5 bases. This CDR3 has 15 residues. V was clipped by 1 base and J by 7 bases, with 17 bases between them. Germline lookup yields CDR1 SGHTS and CDR2 YDEGEE. The entire variable domain, with the rest obtained from reference TRBV5-8 and TRBJ1-1, is as follows: EAGVTQSPTHLIKTRGQQATLRCSPISGHTSVYWYQQALGLGLQFLLWYDEGEERNRGNFPPRFSGRQFPNYSSELNVNALELEDSALYLCASSLMGVGENEAFFGQGTRLTVV.

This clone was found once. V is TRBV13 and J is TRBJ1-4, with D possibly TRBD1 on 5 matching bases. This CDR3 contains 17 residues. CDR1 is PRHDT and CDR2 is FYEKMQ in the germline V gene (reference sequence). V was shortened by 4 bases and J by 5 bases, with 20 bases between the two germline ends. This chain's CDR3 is CASSSNSGGSPNEKLFF. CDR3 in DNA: TGTGCCAGCAGCTCAAATTCGGGGGGGTCCCCCAATGAAAAACTGTTTTTT.

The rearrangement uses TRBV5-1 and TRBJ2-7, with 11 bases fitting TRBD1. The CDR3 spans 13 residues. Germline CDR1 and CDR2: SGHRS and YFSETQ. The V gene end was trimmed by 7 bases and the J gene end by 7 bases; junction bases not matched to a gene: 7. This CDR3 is CASGDRGSGEQYF. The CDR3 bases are TGCGCCAGCGGGGACAGGGGGAGTGGGGAGCAGTACTTC. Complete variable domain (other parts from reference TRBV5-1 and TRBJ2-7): KAGVTQTPRYLIKTRGQQVTLSCSPISGHRSVSWYQQTPGQGLQFLFEYFSETQRNKGNFPGRFSGRQFSNSRSEMNVSTLELGDSALYLCASGDRGSGEQYFGPGTRLTVT.

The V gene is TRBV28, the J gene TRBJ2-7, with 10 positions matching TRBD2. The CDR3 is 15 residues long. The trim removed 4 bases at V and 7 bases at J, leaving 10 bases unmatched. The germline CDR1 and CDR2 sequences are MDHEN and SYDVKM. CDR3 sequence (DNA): TGTGCCAGCAGTTCCCGAACTAGCGGGACCTTGGAGCAGTACTTC. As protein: CASSSRTSGTLEQYF.

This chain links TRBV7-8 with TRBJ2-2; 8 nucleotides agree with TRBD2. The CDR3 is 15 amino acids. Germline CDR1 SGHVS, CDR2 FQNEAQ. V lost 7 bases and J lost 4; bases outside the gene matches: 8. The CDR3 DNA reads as TGTGCCAGCATAAAACGGGAGGGCCCCACCGGGGAGCTGTTTTTT. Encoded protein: CASIKREGPTGELFF. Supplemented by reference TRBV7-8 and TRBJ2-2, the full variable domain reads GAGVSQSPRYKVAKRGQDVALRCDPISGHVSLFWYQQALGQGPEFLTYFQNEAQLDKSGLPSDRFFAERPEGSVSTLKIQRTQQEDSAVYLCASIKREGPTGELFFGEGSRLTVL.

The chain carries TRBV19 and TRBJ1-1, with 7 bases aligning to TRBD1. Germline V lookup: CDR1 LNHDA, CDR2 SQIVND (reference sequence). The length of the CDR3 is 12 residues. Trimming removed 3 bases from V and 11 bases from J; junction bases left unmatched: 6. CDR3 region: CASSILGTDAFF. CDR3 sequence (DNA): TGTGCCAGTAGTATCCTTGGGACAGACGCTTTCTTT. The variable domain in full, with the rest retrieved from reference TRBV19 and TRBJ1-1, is DGGITQSPKYLFRKEGQNVTLSCEQNLNHDAMYWYRQDPGQGLRLIYYSQIVNDFQKGDIAEGYSVSREKKESFPLTVTSAQKNPTAFYLCASSILGTDAFFGQGTRLTVV.

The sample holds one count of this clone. CDR3: CASRDSGSNQPQHF. CDR3 bases: TGTGCCAGCAGGGACTCGGGGAGCAATCAGCCCCAGCATTTT. J is TRBJ1-5 and V is TRBV28; D is ambiguous. CDR1 and CDR2 from the germline V gene are MDHEN and SYDVKM. The CDR3 is made up of 14 amino acids. V gave up 6 bases and J gave up 1 base, with 10 bases separating them.

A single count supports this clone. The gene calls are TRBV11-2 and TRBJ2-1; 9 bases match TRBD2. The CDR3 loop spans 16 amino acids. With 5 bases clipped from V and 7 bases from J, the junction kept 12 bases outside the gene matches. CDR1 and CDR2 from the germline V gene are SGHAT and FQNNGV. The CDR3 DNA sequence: TGTGCCAGCAGCCCTATGGGTAGCGGGAGAAGTAATGAGCAGTTCTTC. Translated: CASSPMGSGRSNEQFF.

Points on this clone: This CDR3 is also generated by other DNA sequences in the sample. The CDR3 bases are TGTGCCAGTAGAGCCGGGACTAGCTCCTACAATGAGCAGTTCTTC. Translated, it gives CASRAGTSSYNEQFF. The chain is built from TRBV27 and TRBJ2-1, with 8 bases matching TRBD2. This CDR3 is built from 15 residues. With V trimmed by 9 bases and J by 0 bases, 7 bases remained unmatched. Germline lookup yields CDR1 MNHEY and CDR2 SMNVEV (reference sequence).

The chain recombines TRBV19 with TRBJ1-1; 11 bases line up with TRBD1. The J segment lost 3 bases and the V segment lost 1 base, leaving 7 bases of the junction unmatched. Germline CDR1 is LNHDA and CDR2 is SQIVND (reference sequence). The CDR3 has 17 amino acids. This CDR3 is CASSIGTGGVKDTEAFF. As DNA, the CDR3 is TGTGCCAGTAGTATAGGGACAGGGGGCGTGAAGGACACTGAAGCTTTCTTT.

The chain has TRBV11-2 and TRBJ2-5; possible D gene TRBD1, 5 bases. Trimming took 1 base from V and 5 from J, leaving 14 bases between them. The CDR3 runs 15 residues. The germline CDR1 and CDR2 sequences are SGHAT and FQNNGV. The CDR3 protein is CASSLGGLRGETQYF. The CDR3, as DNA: TGTGCCAGCAGCTTAGGGGGCCTTAGGGGTGAGACCCAGTACTTC.

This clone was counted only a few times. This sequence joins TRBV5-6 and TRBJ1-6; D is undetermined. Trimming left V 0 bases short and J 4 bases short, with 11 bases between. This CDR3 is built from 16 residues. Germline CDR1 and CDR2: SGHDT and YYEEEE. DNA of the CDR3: TGTGCCAGCAGCTTGGCCTTAGCCGAATATAATTCACCCCTCCACTTT. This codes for CASSLALAEYNSPLHF.

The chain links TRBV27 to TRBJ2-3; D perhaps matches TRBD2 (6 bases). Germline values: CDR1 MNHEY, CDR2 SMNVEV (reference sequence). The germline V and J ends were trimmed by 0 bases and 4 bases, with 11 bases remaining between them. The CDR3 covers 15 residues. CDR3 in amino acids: CASSLSVGGPDTQYF. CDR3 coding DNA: TGTGCCAGCAGTTTATCGGTGGGGGGACCAGATACGCAGTATTTT.

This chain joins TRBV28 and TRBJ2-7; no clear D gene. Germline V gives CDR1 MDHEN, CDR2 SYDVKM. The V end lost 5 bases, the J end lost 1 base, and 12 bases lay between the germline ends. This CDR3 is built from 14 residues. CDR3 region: CASSPRLRSYEQYF. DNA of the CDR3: TGTGCCAGCAGTCCCCGATTGCGGTCCTACGAGCAGTACTTC.